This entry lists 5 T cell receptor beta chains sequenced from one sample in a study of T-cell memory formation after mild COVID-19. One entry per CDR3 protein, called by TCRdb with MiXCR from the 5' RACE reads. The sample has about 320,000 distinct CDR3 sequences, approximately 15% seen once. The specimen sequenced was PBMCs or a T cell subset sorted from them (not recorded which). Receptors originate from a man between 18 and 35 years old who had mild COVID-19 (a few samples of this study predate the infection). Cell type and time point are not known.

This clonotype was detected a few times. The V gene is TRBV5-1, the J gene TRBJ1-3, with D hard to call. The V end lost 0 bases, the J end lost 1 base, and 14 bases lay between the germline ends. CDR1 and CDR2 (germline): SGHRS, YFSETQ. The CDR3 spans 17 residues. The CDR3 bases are TGCGCCAGCAGCTTGGTTCCGAGCTCGAAGTCTGGAAACACCATATATTTT. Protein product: CASSLVPSSKSGNTIYF. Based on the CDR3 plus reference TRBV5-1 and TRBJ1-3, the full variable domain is KAGVTQTPRYLIKTRGQQVTLSCSPISGHRSVSWYQQTPGQGLQFLFEYFSETQRNKGNFPGRFSGRQFSNSRSEMNVSTLELGDSALYLCASSLVPSSKSGNTIYFGEGSWLTVV.

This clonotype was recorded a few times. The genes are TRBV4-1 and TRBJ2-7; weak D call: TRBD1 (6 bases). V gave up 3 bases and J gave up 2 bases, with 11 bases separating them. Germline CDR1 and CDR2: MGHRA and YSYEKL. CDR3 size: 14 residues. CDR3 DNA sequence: TGCGCCAGCAGCCATAATACAGGGACCTACGAGCAGTACTTC. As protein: CASSHNTGTYEQYF.

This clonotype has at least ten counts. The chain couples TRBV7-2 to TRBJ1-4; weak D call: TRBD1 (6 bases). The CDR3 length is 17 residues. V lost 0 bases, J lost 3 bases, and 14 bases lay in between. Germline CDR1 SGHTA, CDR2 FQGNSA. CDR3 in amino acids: CASSLAGPRGSNEKLFF. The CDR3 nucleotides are TGTGCCAGCAGCTTAGCCGGCCCCAGGGGCTCTAATGAAAAACTGTTTTTT.

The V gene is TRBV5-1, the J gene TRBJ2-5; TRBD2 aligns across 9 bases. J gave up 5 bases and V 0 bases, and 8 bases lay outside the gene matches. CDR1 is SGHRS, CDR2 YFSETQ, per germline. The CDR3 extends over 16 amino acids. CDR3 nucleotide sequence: TGCGCCAGCAGCTTGGCATTCGCTAGCGGGGAGGAGACCCAGTACTTC. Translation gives CASSLAFASGEETQYF.

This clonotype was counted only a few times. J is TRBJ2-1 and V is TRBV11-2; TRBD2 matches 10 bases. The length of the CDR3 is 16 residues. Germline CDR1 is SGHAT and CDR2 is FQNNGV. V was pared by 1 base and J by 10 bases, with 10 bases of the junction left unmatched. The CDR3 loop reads CASSLGSGGAIGEQFF. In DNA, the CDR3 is TGTGCCAGCAGCTTAGGGAGCGGGGGGGCCATAGGGGAGCAGTTCTTC.